The present T cell receptor (beta chain) was sequenced within a study of blood T cell repertoires in COVID-19. Across the whole study: Samples of COVID-19 (acute and convalescent) were obtained from the United States, Italy and Spain. The analysed material was cDNA or gDNA that came from T cells, B-cell-depleted T cells, or PBMCs.

Germline CDR1 MNHEY, CDR2 SVGAGI. The CDR3 loop spans 14 amino acids. V lost 7 bases to trimming and J lost 5 bases, with 17 bases between them. Authors' analysis steps: Amplified reference gene primers provided the basis for estimating nucleated cell counts. The data were produced by immunoSEQ multiplex PCR, yet TCRdb's version contains in-frame clones alone and is incomplete. The DNA gave D and trimming, while V, J and clone size come from that table. Of about 80,000 clones listed, 78% were seen once; the top ten hold around a sixth. This sequence joins TRBV6-5 and TRBJ1-2, with D perhaps matching TRBD1 (5 bases). This receptor was identified in a human donor in a cohort sampled during active COVID-19. Sample: peripheral blood. In nucleotides, the CDR3 is TGTGCCAGCACTGTCTCGGGGGTTTGGTATGGCTACACCTTC. Translated, it gives CASTVSGVWYGYTF.